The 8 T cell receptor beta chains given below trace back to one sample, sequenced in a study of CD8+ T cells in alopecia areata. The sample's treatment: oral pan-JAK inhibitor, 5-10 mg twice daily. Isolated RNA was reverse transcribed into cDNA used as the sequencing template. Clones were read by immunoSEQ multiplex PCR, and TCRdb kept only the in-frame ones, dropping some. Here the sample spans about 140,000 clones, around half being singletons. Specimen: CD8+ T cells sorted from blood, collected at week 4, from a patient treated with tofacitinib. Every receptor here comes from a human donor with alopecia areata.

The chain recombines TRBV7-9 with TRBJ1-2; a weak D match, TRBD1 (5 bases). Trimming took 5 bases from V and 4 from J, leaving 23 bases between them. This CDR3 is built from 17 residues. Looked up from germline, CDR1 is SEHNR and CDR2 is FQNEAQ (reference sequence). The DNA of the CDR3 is TGTGCCAGCAGCCCACCCGGCAGTTCTACGGGGGGCTATGGCTACACCTTC. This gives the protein CASSPPGSSTGGYGYTF.

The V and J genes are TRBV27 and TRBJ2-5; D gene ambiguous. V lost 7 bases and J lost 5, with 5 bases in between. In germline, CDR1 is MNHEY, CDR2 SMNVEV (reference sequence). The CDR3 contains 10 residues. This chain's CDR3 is CASTRETQYF. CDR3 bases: TGTGCCAGCACCCGGGAGACCCAGTACTTC.

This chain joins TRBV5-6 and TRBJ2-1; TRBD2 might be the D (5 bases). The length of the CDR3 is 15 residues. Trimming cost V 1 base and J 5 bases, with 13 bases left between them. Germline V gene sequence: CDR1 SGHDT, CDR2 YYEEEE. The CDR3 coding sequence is TGTGCCAGCAGCTTGCCCCTAGCCATCCACAATGAGCAGTTCTTC. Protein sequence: CASSLPLAIHNEQFF.

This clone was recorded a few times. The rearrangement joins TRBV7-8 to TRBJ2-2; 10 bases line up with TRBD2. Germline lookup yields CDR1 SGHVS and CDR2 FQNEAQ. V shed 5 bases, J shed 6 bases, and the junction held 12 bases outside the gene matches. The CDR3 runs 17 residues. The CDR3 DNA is TGTGCCAGCAGCCCTAGGACCGGGCTAGCGGGGGCCGGGGAGCTGTTTTTT. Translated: CASSPRTGLAGAGELFF.

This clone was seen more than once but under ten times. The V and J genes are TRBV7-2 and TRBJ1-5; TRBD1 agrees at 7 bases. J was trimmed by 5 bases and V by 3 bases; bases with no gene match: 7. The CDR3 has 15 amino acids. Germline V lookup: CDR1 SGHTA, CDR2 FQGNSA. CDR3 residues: CASSFGLTGDQPQHF. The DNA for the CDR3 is TGTGCCAGCAGCTTCGGCTTAACAGGGGATCAGCCCCAGCATTTT.

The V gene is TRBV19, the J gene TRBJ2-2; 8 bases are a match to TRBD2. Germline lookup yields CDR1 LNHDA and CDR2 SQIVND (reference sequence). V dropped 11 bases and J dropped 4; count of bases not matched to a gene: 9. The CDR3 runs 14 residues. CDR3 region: CAGSLGGGTGELFF. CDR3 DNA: TGTGCCGGAAGCCTCGGGGGGGGCACCGGGGAGCTGTTTTTT.

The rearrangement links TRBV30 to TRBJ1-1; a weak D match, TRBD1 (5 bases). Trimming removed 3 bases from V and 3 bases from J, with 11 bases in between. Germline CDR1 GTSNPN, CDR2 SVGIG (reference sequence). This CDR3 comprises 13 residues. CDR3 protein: CAWRTSGDTEAFF. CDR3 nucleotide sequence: TGTGCCTGGAGGACCTCGGGGGACACTGAAGCTTTCTTT.

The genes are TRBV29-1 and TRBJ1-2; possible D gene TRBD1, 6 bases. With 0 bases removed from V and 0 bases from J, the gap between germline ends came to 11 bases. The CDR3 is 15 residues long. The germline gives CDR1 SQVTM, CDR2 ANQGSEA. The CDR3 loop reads CSVEDLQGTNYGYTF. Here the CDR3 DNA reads TGCAGCGTTGAAGATCTGCAGGGGACTAACTATGGCTACACCTTC.